These 29 T cell receptor beta chains were all obtained from the same sample, sequenced in a study of read filtering for tumor transcriptome and immune sequencing. The library was built from roughly 400 ng RNA with molecular barcoded adaptors for alpha/delta and beta/gamma chains. TCRdb analysed the reads with MiXCR anew, one entry per CDR3 protein. The sample has approximately 150,000 distinct CDR3 sequences; around 13% are singletons. Sequencing was performed on a population of CD138-negative cells sorted from bone marrow. These TCRs come from a donor at least 40 years old with multiple myeloma.

This clonotype was recorded at least ten times. The V and J genes are TRBV20-1 and TRBJ1-5, with 7 bases that match TRBD1. The CDR3 runs 13 residues. The ends lost 2 bases at V and 4 bases at J; junction bases unmatched: 2. Germline V CDR1 and CDR2: DFQATT, SNEGSKA (reference sequence). The CDR3 spells CSARQTGNQPQHF. The CDR3 DNA follows: TGCAGTGCTAGACAGACAGGGAATCAGCCCCAGCATTTT.

This clonotype was recorded many times. The V call is TRBV7-8, the J call TRBJ2-7; TRBD2 matches at 8 bases. The V gene's germline CDR1 is SGHVS and CDR2 FQNEAQ. V was pared by 5 bases and J by 0 bases, with 15 bases of the junction left unmatched. The CDR3 is made up of 18 amino acids. The CDR3 loop reads CASSPAALSSGSSYEQYF. CDR3 bases: TGTGCCAGCAGCCCCGCCGCCCTCTCCAGCGGGAGCTCCTACGAGCAGTACTTC.

The chain joins TRBV11-2 to TRBJ2-5; 7 bases map to TRBD1. The CDR3 is 14 amino acids. Germline V gene data show CDR1 as SGHAT and CDR2 as FQNNGV. The V segment lost 4 bases and the J segment 4 bases; nucleotides outside the gene matches: 6. The CDR3 DNA sequence: TGTGCCAGCAGCTCCTCGACAGGGTCAGAGACCCAGTACTTC. Protein product: CASSSSTGSETQYF.

This clonotype has ten or more counts. The chain has TRBV7-9 and TRBJ2-5; 10 bases match TRBD2. The CDR3 has 15 residues. The trim removed 4 bases at V and 6 bases at J, leaving 8 bases unmatched. Germline CDR1 is SEHNR and CDR2 is FQNEAQ (reference sequence). The CDR3 protein is CASSSLAGYGQTQYF. CDR3 DNA sequence: TGTGCCAGCAGCTCACTAGCGGGATACGGTCAGACCCAGTACTTC.

This clonotype was seen repeatedly, ten times or more. The chain joins TRBV29-1 to TRBJ1-1, with D perhaps TRBD1 (5 bases). CDR1 SQVTM and CDR2 ANQGSEA come from the germline V gene. The V and J ends lost 6 bases and 0 bases respectively, with 11 bases between them. The CDR3 runs to 13 residues. CDR3 bases: TGCAGCGTACCGGGACTGATGAACACTGAAGCTTTCTTT. Translating gives CSVPGLMNTEAFF.

This clonotype showed up many times. The chain couples TRBV29-1 to TRBJ2-1; D remains unclear. The CDR3 loop spans 15 amino acids. V lost 0 bases and J 7 bases, leaving 16 bases between the germline ends. The germline gives CDR1 SQVTM, CDR2 ANQGSEA. CDR3 in amino acids: CSVEDRIGFINEQFF. The CDR3 region has the DNA TGCAGCGTTGAAGATCGAATCGGCTTTATAAATGAGCAGTTCTTC.

This clonotype was seen many times. J is TRBJ2-1 and V is TRBV29-1; 9 nucleotides agree with TRBD2. The V gene's germline CDR1 is SQVTM and CDR2 ANQGSEA. The ends lost 4 bases at V and 9 bases at J; junction bases unmatched: 16. The CDR3 is 16 residues long. CDR3 DNA sequence: TGCAGCGTTGGCCCGCGGGAGGGCTCGCGATCAAGTGAGCAGTTCTTC. Translating gives CSVGPREGSRSSEQFF.

This clonotype came up many times. The V and J genes are TRBV12-3 or TRBV12-4 and TRBJ1-1; D is uncertain. The CDR3 has 14 residues. Trimming left V 4 bases short and J 3 bases short, with 12 bases between. This CDR3 reads CASSSGREYTEAFF. Here the CDR3 DNA reads TGTGCCAGCAGTTCGGGCCGGGAGTACACTGAAGCTTTCTTT.

The sample holds many counts of this clonotype. The J gene is TRBJ2-1, the V gene TRBV9, with 15 nucleotides matching TRBD2. CDR3 length: 14 residues. The trim removed 7 bases at V and 9 bases at J, leaving 5 bases unmatched. Germline V lookup: CDR1 SGDLS, CDR2 YYNGEE. The CDR3 protein is CASGGLAGGGEQFF. CDR3 sequence (DNA): TGTGCCAGCGGGGGACTAGCGGGAGGTGGTGAGCAGTTCTTC.

At least ten counts were recorded for this clonotype. The rearrangement uses TRBV6-2 or TRBV6-3 and TRBJ1-4, with a possible D match to TRBD1 (5 bases). The ends were cut back, 5 bases at V and 10 bases at J, with 8 bases in the middle. The CDR3 runs to 11 residues. The germline V gene encodes CDR1 MNHEY and CDR2 SVGEGT. For the CDR3, the DNA is TGTGCCAGCAGTCTGAGGGGAAAACTGTTTTTT. As protein: CASSLRGKLFF.

This clonotype was detected many times. The chain employs TRBV5-5 and TRBJ1-5; 9 nucleotides agree with TRBD1. The ends lost 5 bases at V and 7 bases at J; junction bases unmatched: 7. Germline CDR1 and CDR2: SGHKS and YYEKEE (reference sequence). CDR3 length equals 14 residues. CDR3 in DNA: TGTGCCAGCAGTTGGGGACAGGGAGCCCAGCCCCAGCATTTT. The encoded protein is CASSWGQGAQPQHF.

This clonotype was observed once. Mismatch with germline at one junction end may stem from a read error. This sequence joins TRBV6-1 and TRBJ2-2; D may be TRBD2 (6 bases). The CDR3 is 15 amino acids. Germline CDR1 reads MNHNS; CDR2 reads SASEGT. Here the CDR3 DNA reads TGTGCCAGCAGGACTATCGGGAGATGGACCGGGGAGCTGTTCTTT. Residues: CASRTIGRWTGELFF.

This chain links TRBV20-1 with TRBJ1-5; no firm D call. The CDR3 runs to 13 residues. V was shortened by 3 bases and J by 7 bases, with 13 bases between the two germline ends. Germline V gene data show CDR1 as DFQATT and CDR2 as SNEGSKA (reference sequence). The CDR3 nucleotides are TGCAGTGCTAGCGCGTCCCCACGGCAGCCCCAGCATTTT. Encoded protein: CSASASPRQPQHF.

This clonotype was observed many times. This chain connects TRBV7-9 to TRBJ2-3, with 10 nucleotides matching TRBD1. Germline-derived CDR1 and CDR2 are SEHNR and FQNEAQ (reference sequence). V gave up 5 bases and J gave up 2 bases; unmatched junction bases: 7. The CDR3 spans 16 residues. The CDR3 reads CASSLRQGAITDTQYF. The CDR3 DNA sequence: TGTGCCAGCAGCCTCCGACAGGGGGCTATCACAGATACGCAGTATTTT.

In its sample, this clonotype was seen many times. V usage is TRBV4-2 and J usage is TRBJ2-7; 9 bases are shared with TRBD2. The CDR3 is 14 amino acids. Germline assignment: CDR1 LGHNA and CDR2 YNFKEQ. The ends lost 5 bases at V and 3 bases at J; junction bases unmatched: 5. CDR3 region: CASSGFSGSYEQYF. CDR3 sequence (DNA): TGTGCCAGCAGCGGGTTTAGCGGGAGCTACGAGCAGTACTTC.

This clonotype showed up many times. The gene calls are TRBV25-1 and TRBJ1-1; D is undetermined. Germline assignment: CDR1 MGHDK and CDR2 SYGVNS. V lost 2 bases, J lost 5 bases, and 12 bases lay in between. The CDR3 length is 14 residues. The CDR3 region has the DNA TGTGCCAGCAGTGAAGGACGGTTTGGGACTGAAGCTTTCTTT. Amino acid sequence: CASSEGRFGTEAFF. Together with reference TRBV25-1 and TRBJ1-1, the CDR3 gives the full variable domain: EADIYQTPRYLVIGTGKKITLECSQTMGHDKMYWYQQDPGMELHLIHYSYGVNSTEKGDLSSESTVSRIRTEHFPLTLESARPSHTSQYLCASSEGRFGTEAFFGQGTRLTVV.

This clonotype was recorded many times. The chain uses TRBV18 and TRBJ1-1; tentative D call: TRBD1 (6 bases). Germline V CDR1 and CDR2: KGHSH, LQKENI. The CDR3 loop spans 14 amino acids. The ends were cut back, 4 bases at V and 4 bases at J, with 13 bases in the middle. CDR3 coding DNA: TGTGCCAGCTCACGGGACAATGGGGCCACTGAAGCTTTCTTT. Protein product: CASSRDNGATEAFF.

This clonotype was found many times. The CDR3 coding sequence is TGTGCCAGCAGCTTTAGCGGGGGGGAAGAGGAGACCCAGTACTTC. It yields the protein CASSFSGGEEETQYF. This chain joins TRBV7-2 and TRBJ2-5; 11 nucleotides line up with TRBD2. The V gene end was trimmed by 3 bases and the J gene end by 5 bases; junction bases not matched to a gene: 5. This CDR3 region has 15 residues. The V gene's germline CDR1 is SGHTA and CDR2 FQGNSA.

Remarks on this clonotype: A much larger clone differs by one base, so this may be a read error. This chain connects TRBV12-3 or TRBV12-4 to TRBJ2-1; TRBD2 is a possible D gene (6 bases). With 7 bases removed from V and 5 bases from J, the gap between germline ends came to 12 bases. This CDR3 is built from 13 residues. DNA for the CDR3: TGTGCCAGCATCCAACTAGCCAACAATGAGCAGTTCTTC. The encoded protein is CASIQLANNEQFF.

In this sample, this clonotype turned up many times. This chain connects TRBV19 to TRBJ1-5; 8 bases match TRBD1. The CDR3 length is 14 residues. Germline CDR1 and CDR2: LNHDA and SQIVND (reference sequence). The trim removed 6 bases at V and 7 bases at J, leaving 8 bases unmatched. CDR3: CASRNHRGDQPQHF. CDR3 in DNA: TGTGCCAGTAGGAATCACAGGGGGGACCAGCCCCAGCATTTT.

This clonotype was seen many times. This sequence joins TRBV20-1 and TRBJ2-1, with TRBD2 matching 9 bases. With V trimmed by 5 bases and J by 0 bases, 11 bases remained unmatched. CDR3 length: 17 amino acids. Germline CDR1 reads DFQATT; CDR2 reads SNEGSKA (reference sequence). The CDR3 sequence: CSAVLASGISSYNEQFF. The CDR3 DNA follows: TGCAGTGCTGTGCTGGCTAGCGGGATTAGCTCCTACAATGAGCAGTTCTTC.

Notes on this clonotype: This could be a read error, since a much larger clone is one nucleotide away. The chain recombines TRBV6-6 with TRBJ1-5; unclear D gene. V was cut by 4 bases and J by 5 bases, with 6 bases left in between. The CDR3 contains 12 residues. The germline V gene has CDR1 MNHNY and CDR2 SVGAGI (reference sequence). In DNA, the CDR3 is TGTGCCAGCAGTTGCTCGGATCAGCCCCAGCATTTT. Translation gives CASSCSDQPQHF.

This clonotype was detected ten times or more. J is TRBJ1-1 and V is TRBV20-1; D unresolved. Germline V lookup: CDR1 DFQATT, CDR2 SNEGSKA (reference sequence). The CDR3 runs 13 residues. CDR3 DNA: TGCAGCGCACTCGAGACCTTGAACACTGAAGCTTTCTTT. This translates into CSALETLNTEAFF.

This clonotype was counted at least ten times. The chain carries TRBV5-1 and TRBJ2-5, with a possible D match to TRBD2 (6 bases). The CDR3 contains 17 residues. The V gene's germline CDR1 is SGHRS and CDR2 YFSETQ. Trimming removed 3 bases at V and 2 bases at J, with 20 bases between. The CDR3 DNA sequence: TGCGCCAGCAGCTCGGAATCGAGTGGGGGGAAACAAGAGACCCAGTACTTC. Amino acids: CASSSESSGGKQETQYF.

This clonotype was seen at least ten times. The chain links TRBV7-8 to TRBJ2-4; 8 positions match TRBD2. With 4 bases clipped from V and 3 bases from J, the junction kept 5 bases outside the gene matches. CDR3 length: 15 amino acids. Germline-derived CDR1 and CDR2 are SGHVS and FQNEAQ. The CDR3 DNA follows: TGTGCCAGCAGCTCACATACTAGCGGCAAAAACATTCAGTACTTC. It is translated as CASSSHTSGKNIQYF.

This clonotype appeared many times. The chain has TRBV25-1 and TRBJ2-7, with 7 bases matching TRBD1. CDR3 size: 14 residues. Germline loops: CDR1 MGHDK, CDR2 SYGVNS. The V gene end was trimmed by 6 bases and the J gene end by 1 base; junction bases not matched to a gene: 6. CDR3 in DNA: TGTGCCAGCAGCCCCGACAGGGTATCCTACGAGCAGTACTTC. It translates to CASSPDRVSYEQYF.

This clonotype was recorded many times. The rearrangement uses TRBV5-1 and TRBJ2-5; D is unresolved. CDR1 is SGHRS, CDR2 YFSETQ, per germline. V was pared by 0 bases and J by 2 bases, with 11 bases between. CDR3 length equals 15 residues. CDR3 in DNA: TGCGCCAGCAGCTTGGAGTCAGCCACACAAGAGACCCAGTACTTC. Amino acids: CASSLESATQETQYF.

This clonotype has a count of ten or more. The chain joins TRBV7-2 to TRBJ2-1; D is possibly TRBD1 or TRBD2 (6 bases each). Trimming shortened V by 2 bases and J by 4 bases, and 12 bases separated the two germline ends. CDR1 and CDR2 (germline): SGHTA, FQGNSA. The CDR3 covers 15 residues. CDR3 in amino acids: CASSLRGGTYNEQFF. As DNA, the CDR3 is TGTGCCAGCAGCTTACGAGGGGGGACGTACAATGAGCAGTTCTTC.

Remarks on this clonotype: One end of the junction varies from germline; a read error may be responsible. This chain joins TRBV7-9 and TRBJ2-1; D might be TRBD2 (6 bases). The germline V gene encodes CDR1 SEHNR and CDR2 FQNEAQ (reference sequence). The CDR3 runs 18 residues. Here the CDR3 reads CASSSVGGGQGSYNEQFF. In nucleotides, the CDR3 is TGTGCCAGCAGCTCAGTGGGGGGAGGCCAAGGCTCCTATAATGAGCAGTTCTTC.